This TCR beta chain was identified in a study of blood T cell repertoires in COVID-19. The overall study: Samples of COVID-19 (acute and convalescent) were obtained from the United States, Italy and Spain. PBMCs, B-cell-depleted T cells, or T cells were the source of the cDNA or gDNA that made up the material.

V lost 2 bases and J lost 4; bases outside the gene matches: 7. Germline CDR1 SNHLY, CDR2 FYNNEI. This CDR3 has 15 amino acids. Original processing methods: Cell counts per sample came from amplifying reference gene primers. The repertoire was sequenced with immunoSEQ multiplex PCR; TCRdb's copy has only in-frame clones and lacks some. For V, J and clone size, that table is used; D and trimming come from the DNA. The sample shows about 190,000 clones, 88% of them seen only once. This receptor was obtained from a man aged 35-49 years with active or convalescent COVID-19. Sequenced: peripheral blood. The chain uses TRBV2 and TRBJ1-2, with TRBD1 matching 7 bases. This CDR3 reads CASSEREGGSYGYTF. CDR3 DNA: TGTGCCAGCAGTGAAAGGGAAGGGGGCTCCTATGGCTACACCTTC.